The T cell receptor (beta chain) described here comes from a study of tumor-infiltrating lymphocytes in primary liver carcinoma (dated by TCRdb to 2016 to 2017). Regarding the study in general: Of the five patients (three men and two women, aged 30 to 69 years), four had hepatocellular carcinoma and one had combined HCC and intrahepatic cholangiocarcinoma. The tumors of the five patients were staged as T1-T3 N0M0, with maximum diameters ranging from roughly 4 to 10 cm. Roughly 3.65 to 7.13 million productive TCRbeta reads were obtained per sample, and no significant difference in read depth was found between tissue types. For each liver tumor, the study sampled five regions along with adjacent normal tissue and blood, and applied TCRbeta repertoire sequencing, expression microarrays and whole-exome sequencing. TCRbeta repertoire sequencing covered 35 specimens from 5 patients: about 25 tumor regions, 5 adjacent noncancerous liver tissues and 5 peripheral blood samples. The 20 to 25 tumor region samples were profiled with Agilent mRNA microarrays so that TCRbeta repertoire diversity could be related to the local molecular phenotype. High reproducibility was observed for the technical replicate repertoires, with mean shared-clone rates around 0.89 and correlation coefficients above 0.95.

The paper as a whole reports these results and caveats: The study included only four or five patients, and the authors note findings should be validated in a larger study. The top 250 clones made up a significantly larger repertoire fraction in tumors than in blood (p = 0.039). Only about 8-25% of top clones were found in all five regions of a tumor, suggesting spatial heterogeneity of tumor-infiltrating T cells. Since the samples were bulk and unsorted, there was no way to compare CD4+ and CD8+ T cell repertoires. Only the TCR beta chain was sequenced, so true repertoire diversity is likely underestimated because unpaired alpha chains were not captured. Consistent with antigen-driven expansion, pairs of tumor regions showed higher repertoire overlap (mean approximately 35%) than either tumor-adjacent pairs (around 17%) or tumor-blood pairs (around 14%).

Inclusive of the bounding cysteine and phenylalanine, the CDR3 is 17 residues long. Kept here is only the CDR3 DNA, which spans 51 bases and is read in frame from base 1. CDR1 and CDR2 were assigned from the germline V gene as SGHVS and FQNEAQ. Trimming leaves V shorter by 5 bases and J shorter by 9 bases, with the junction holding 12 bases beyond the gene matches. Notes on this clonotype: Its antigen has not been determined. A much larger clone lies one base from this, so it may be a read error.

Total RNA and DNA were co-extracted without cell sorting from approximately 20-30 mg of bulk tissue using the AllPrep DNA/RNA mini kit. Between late 2015 and 2016, a few patients in China with histopathologically diagnosed primary liver carcinoma had surgical resection. At the time of sampling, the patients were treatment-naive and had chronic HBV infection. Each tumor was sampled at five spatially separated regions: the tumor centre plus the superior, inferior, left-lateral and right-lateral poles. Histological examination found more than 80% viable tumor cells in every tumor sample. Pieces of fresh tumor and adjacent tissue were cut in half, with one half kept in RNAlater at -80 degrees C and the other half sent for histology. A constant-region primer and ProtoScript II reverse transcriptase were used to reverse-transcribe TCRbeta-specific cDNA from about 500 ng total RNA. TCRbeta libraries were built with three nested multiplex PCR rounds, a slightly modified ARM-PCR procedure. The first two PCR rounds used multiplex TRBV1-TRBV30 forward primers with a Cbeta reverse primer, each for approximately 11 cycles. A final 25-cycle PCR with Deep VentR polymerase added sample barcodes and Illumina adapters. Before sequencing, amplicons between 200 and 500 bp were purified from gel using a QIAquick gel extraction kit. An Illumina HiSeq 2500 was used to sequence the TCRbeta amplicons with 250-bp paired-end reads. The original pipeline was this. Quality trimming of reads was performed with Trimmomatic v0.33, and paired reads were merged with FLASH v1.2.11 so that full CDR3 sequences could be recovered. V, D and J germline segments were assigned to the rearranged TCRbeta sequences using MiGEC v1.2.1b. Clonotype statistics and Shannon-Wiener diversity indices were calculated with VDJtools v1.0.0. To reduce sampling bias, subsequent analyses other than the diversity analysis used only the 250 most abundant clonotypes in each sample. TCRdb trimmed public reads at Q25 via fastp, called clones via MiXCR and kept in-frame beta chains. Rows matching on CDR3 protein sequence are summarized as one entry with the most common DNA and genes. None of the V and J calls come from the authors' own analysis; TCRdb made them. The sample contains under 25,000 distinct CDR3 sequences, 60% to 80% of them found a single time. The ten largest clones take up less than 40% of the sample.

The sequencing input was liver tumor tissue from sampling region 5. Read against the paper, the sample's cell subset or site label means: tumor region T5, tumor centre. The sequence joins TRBV7-8 to TRBJ2-2, with 13 middle bases fitting TRBD2. The TCR was taken from a woman aged 25 to 45 with primary liver carcinoma and hepatitis B virus infection. The nucleotide sequence is TGTGCCAGCAGCCTCAGGACTAGCGGGAGTGGAACCAGGGAGCTGTTTTTT. Translated, it reads CASSLRTSGSGTRELFF.